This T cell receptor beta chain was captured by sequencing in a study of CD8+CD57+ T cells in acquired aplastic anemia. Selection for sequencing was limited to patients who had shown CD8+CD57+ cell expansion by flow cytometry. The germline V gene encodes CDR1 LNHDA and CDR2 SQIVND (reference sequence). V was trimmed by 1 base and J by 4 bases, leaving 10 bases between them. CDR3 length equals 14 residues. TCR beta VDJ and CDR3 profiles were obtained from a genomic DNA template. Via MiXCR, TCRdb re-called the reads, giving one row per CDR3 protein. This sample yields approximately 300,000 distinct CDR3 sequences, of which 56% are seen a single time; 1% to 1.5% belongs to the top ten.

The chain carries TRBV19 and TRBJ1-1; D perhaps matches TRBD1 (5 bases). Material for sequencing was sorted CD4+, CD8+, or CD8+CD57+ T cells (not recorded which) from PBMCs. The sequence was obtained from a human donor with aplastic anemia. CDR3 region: CASSIGGDPTEAFF. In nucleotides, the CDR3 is TGTGCCAGTAGTATAGGGGGGGATCCCACTGAAGCTTTCTTT.